The present entry profiles one T cell receptor (beta chain) with its context. Its target is not known. The junction and the germline gene differ at one end; a read error may be behind it. A modified ARM-PCR protocol with three rounds of nested PCR amplified TCRbeta. TCRdb reprocessed the multiplex PCR reads via MiXCR and lists one record per CDR3 protein. The table has 75,000 to 80,000 distinct CDR3 sequences, approximately 82% seen once. Germline V lookup: CDR1 SQVTM, CDR2 ANQGSEA. The length of the CDR3 is 12 residues. This sample is part of a study of tumor and adjacent non-tumor tissue in lung cancer. Background on the study: There were some 11 adenocarcinoma, 2 squamous cell carcinoma and 1 small cell lung cancer cases.

Regarding the study as a whole: Compared with tumor, normal lung showed significantly lower TCR diversity.

The template was RNA from unsorted bulk tissue. The normal lung tissue was taken more than 3 cm from the tumor edge. Donors were chemotherapy-naive, newly diagnosed lung cancer surgical patients in China, August–late 2014. The chain is built from TRBV29-1 and TRBJ1-1; 8 nucleotides align to TRBD1. Sequenced material: distant non-tumor lung tissue. The receptor's source is a man between 65 and 85 years old with non-small cell lung cancer. CDR3 amino acids: CRGGTGNTEALF. CDR3 coding DNA: TGCAGGGGAGGGACAGGAAACACTGAAGCTCTCTTT.